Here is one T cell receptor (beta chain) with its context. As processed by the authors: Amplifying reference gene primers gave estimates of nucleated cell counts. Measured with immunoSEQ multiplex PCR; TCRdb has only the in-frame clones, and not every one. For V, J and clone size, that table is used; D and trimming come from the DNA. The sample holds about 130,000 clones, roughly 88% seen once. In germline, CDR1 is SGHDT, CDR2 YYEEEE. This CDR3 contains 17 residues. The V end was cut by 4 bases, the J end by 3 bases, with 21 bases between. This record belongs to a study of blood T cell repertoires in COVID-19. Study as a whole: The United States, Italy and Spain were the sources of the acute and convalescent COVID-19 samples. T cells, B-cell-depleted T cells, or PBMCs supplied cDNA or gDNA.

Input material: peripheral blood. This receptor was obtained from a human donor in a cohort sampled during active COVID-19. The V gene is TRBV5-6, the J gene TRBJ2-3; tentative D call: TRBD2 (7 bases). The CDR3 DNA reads TGTGCCAGCAGCGACCCCGGGGGGCTGGGGACAACAGATACGCAGTATTTT. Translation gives CASSDPGGLGTTDTQYF.